The 23 T cell receptor beta chains below come from one sample, sequenced in a study of sequential checkpoint blockade in melanoma. Only in-frame clones appear in the TCRdb table, and some are missing; sequencing was by immunoSEQ multiplex PCR. The table has approximately 8,800 clones, under 25% seen once; the top ten hold 11% to 15%. Treatment in this sample: randomized to nivolumab then ipilimumab (arm A) or the reverse (arm B). The specimen comprised tumor tissue (inferred from file names), sampled from a patient given nivolumab and ipilimumab in sequence. The receptors stem from a human donor with melanoma.

Remarks on this clone: Germline and junction disagree at one end, which may indicate a read error. CDR3 protein: CASSLDLAGVGEQFF. The CDR3 DNA reads as TGTGCTAGCAGCTTAGATTTAGCGGGGGTTGGTGAGCAGTTCTTC. The genes are TRBV11-3 and TRBJ2-1; 9 bases match TRBD2. This CDR3 has 15 amino acids. Germline CDR1 SGHNT, CDR2 YENEEA. Full variable domain (rest looked up from reference TRBV11-3 and TRBJ2-1): EAGVVQSPRYKIIEKKQPVAFWCNPISGHNTLYWYLQNLGQGPELLIRYENEEAVDDSQLPKDRFSAERLKGVDSTLKIQPAELGDSAVYLCASSLDLAGVGEQFFGPGTRLTVL.

This clone was seen more than once but under ten times. The chain combines TRBV6-8 with TRBJ1-6; D ambiguous. V lost 4 bases and J 3 bases, leaving 7 bases between the germline ends. This CDR3 region has 14 residues. Germline V gene lookup returns CDR1 MNHGY and CDR2 SAAAGT. CDR3 protein: CASSSLGYNSPLHF. The CDR3 DNA sequence: TGTGCCAGCAGTTCACTGGGCTATAATTCACCCCTCCACTTT.

The V and J genes are TRBV6-8 and TRBJ2-3; 9 bases align to TRBD1. The CDR3 is made up of 15 amino acids. CDR1 is MNHGY and CDR2 is SAAAGT in the germline V gene. The trim removed 4 bases at V and 4 bases at J, leaving 6 bases unmatched. The CDR3 protein is CASSSMGDRADTQYF. The CDR3 coding sequence is TGTGCCAGCAGTTCCATGGGGGACAGGGCAGATACGCAGTATTTT.

The sample holds one count of this clone. The chain uses TRBV19 and TRBJ1-6; TRBD1 aligns across 8 bases. CDR1 and CDR2 (germline): LNHDA, SQIVND (reference sequence). J gave up 7 bases and V 10 bases, and 6 bases lay outside the gene matches. This CDR3 contains 13 residues. DNA for the CDR3: TGTGCCACCCGGACAGGGATGAATTCACCCCTCCACTTT. It is translated as CATRTGMNSPLHF.

This clone has only a few counts. This chain uses TRBV23-1 with TRBJ2-7; D is ambiguous. TRBV23-1 is treated as an ORF (open reading frame) with a function not yet certain. V lost 6 bases and J lost 1, with 16 bases in between. This CDR3 is 15 amino acids long. CDR3 nucleotide sequence: TGCGCCAGCAGCCCCTTCTACGGCAATTCCTACGAGCAGTACTTC. Amino acid sequence: CASSPFYGNSYEQYF.

The rearrangement links TRBV28 to TRBJ2-2; 8 bases match TRBD1. This CDR3 is 16 amino acids long. CDR1 MDHEN and CDR2 SYDVKM come from the germline V gene. V shed 7 bases and J 7 bases; nucleotides not matched to a gene: 14. As DNA, the CDR3 is TGTGCCAGCACCCGTTGGACAGGGAATTTTGGCGGGGAGCTGTTTTTT. This encodes CASTRWTGNFGGELFF.

The rearrangement uses TRBV11-3 and TRBJ2-1; no clear D gene. The CDR3 length is 14 residues. Trimming took off 2 bases at V and 0 bases at J, with 5 bases between the two ends. Germline CDR1 reads SGHNT; CDR2 reads YENEEA. The CDR3 DNA reads TGTGCCAGCAGCTTATATACCTCCTACAATGAGCAGTTCTTC. Translated, it gives CASSLYTSYNEQFF.

This chain links TRBV15 with TRBJ1-5; D call uncertain. Trimming removed 0 bases at V and 7 bases at J, with 13 bases between. The CDR3 is 15 amino acids. Germline V gives CDR1 LNHNV, CDR2 YYDKDF (reference sequence). CDR3 sequence reads: CATSRDWTVYQPQHF. Written as DNA, the CDR3 is TGTGCCACCAGCAGAGATTGGACGGTATACCAGCCCCAGCATTTT.

This clone was recorded a few times. The CDR3: CAISESRRQGSNEKLFF. In DNA, the CDR3 is TGTGCCATCAGTGAGTCTAGAAGACAGGGCTCTAATGAAAAACTGTTTTTT. V and J are TRBV10-3 and TRBJ1-4; 7 bases fit TRBD1. The CDR3 is 17 residues long. The germline V gene has CDR1 ENHRY and CDR2 SYGVKD. J was trimmed by 3 bases and V by 0 bases; bases with no gene match: 7.

This clone was seen just once. This sequence joins TRBV25-1 and TRBJ1-1; weak D call: TRBD1 (6 bases). Trimming removed 6 bases from V and 4 bases from J, with 21 bases in between. Germline CDR1 MGHDK, CDR2 SYGVNS. The CDR3 runs 16 residues. The CDR3 sequence: CASRARYRDSSTEAFF. DNA for the CDR3: TGTGCCAGCAGGGCGAGGTACAGGGATTCAAGCACTGAAGCTTTCTTT.

This clone showed up just a few times. The chain employs TRBV25-1 and TRBJ2-1, with D possibly matching TRBD2 (5 bases). Between the trimmed V and J ends, which lost 0 bases and 8 bases, there was a span of 5 bases. The CDR3 is made up of 12 amino acids. Looked up from germline, CDR1 is MGHDK and CDR2 is SYGVNS. The chain's CDR3 is CASSEYGDEQFF. The CDR3 coding sequence is TGTGCCAGCAGTGAATACGGGGATGAGCAGTTCTTC. The complete variable domain, with remaining parts taken from reference TRBV25-1 and TRBJ2-1, reads EADIYQTPRYLVIGTGKKITLECSQTMGHDKMYWYQQDPGMELHLIHYSYGVNSTEKGDLSSESTVSRIRTEHFPLTLESARPSHTSQYLCASSEYGDEQFFGPGTRLTVL.

V and J are TRBV9 and TRBJ1-2, with TRBD1 matching over 10 bases. Germline CDR1 SGDLS, CDR2 YYNGEE. Trimming took 5 bases from V and 2 from J; bases not matched to a gene: 9. CDR3 size: 16 residues. The CDR3 spells CASSLDRGRVNYGYTF. The DNA of the CDR3 is TGTGCCAGCAGTCTCGACAGGGGGCGGGTAAACTATGGCTACACCTTC.

There are many counts of this clone. This chain joins TRBV1 and TRBJ1-2; TRBD1, the table's D call, lacks a check against the DNA. TRBV1 is annotated as a pseudogene. The CDR3 covers 16 residues. Written as DNA, the CDR3 is TGCGCCAGCAGCCAAGTGGGGGGACAGGGAAACTATGGCTACACCTTC. It is translated as CASSQVGGQGNYGYTF.

J is TRBJ1-1 and V is TRBV6-8; D might be TRBD1 (5 bases). V shed 2 bases and J shed 1 base, with 14 bases lying between them. Germline CDR1 reads MNHGY; CDR2 reads SAAAGT. CDR3 length: 16 residues. In DNA form, the CDR3 reads TGTGCCAGCAGTTACCCCAGGGACCTTCGGAACACTGAAGCTTTCTTT. Translating it yields CASSYPRDLRNTEAFF.

This clone was seen at least ten times. V is TRBV9 and J is TRBJ1-1, with unresolved D. Germline V gene lookup returns CDR1 SGDLS and CDR2 YYNGEE. The length of the CDR3 is 14 residues. V lost 0 bases and J 0 bases, leaving 6 bases between the germline ends. CDR3 region: CASSVGHMNTEAFF. As DNA, the CDR3 is TGTGCCAGCAGCGTAGGACACATGAACACTGAAGCTTTCTTT.

This clone was picked up many times. V gene TRBV9 combines with J gene TRBJ1-1, with a possible D match to TRBD1 (6 bases). The CDR3 spans 13 residues. Germline V gene sequence: CDR1 SGDLS, CDR2 YYNGEE. With 4 bases removed from V and 5 bases from J, the gap between germline ends came to 12 bases. CDR3 sequence reads: CASSPSTGTEAFF. Here the CDR3 DNA reads TGTGCCAGCAGCCCCTCCACAGGGACTGAAGCTTTCTTT.

The gene calls are TRBV5-1 and TRBJ2-2; D ambiguous. Deletions cut 0 bases from V and 4 bases from J, with 10 bases between. Looked up from germline, CDR1 is SGHRS and CDR2 is YFSETQ. The CDR3 has 15 residues. CDR3 coding DNA: TGCGCCAGCAGCTTGGACGGACCCGCCACCGGGGAGCTGTTTTTT. It encodes CASSLDGPATGELFF.

In its sample, this clone was seen a few times. This chain connects TRBV15 to TRBJ1-1, with D unresolved. With 3 bases removed from V and 1 base from J, the gap between germline ends came to 9 bases. CDR1 LNHNV and CDR2 YYDKDF come from the germline V gene (reference sequence). The CDR3 is 14 amino acids. The CDR3 DNA follows: TGTGCCACCAGCAGGTCCCGGGGGAACACTGAAGCTTTCTTT. Translating gives CATSRSRGNTEAFF. The complete variable domain, with remaining parts taken from reference TRBV15 and TRBJ1-1, reads DAMVIQNPRYQVTQFGKPVTLSCSQTLNHNVMYWYQQKSSQAPKLLFHYYDKDFNNEADTPDNFQSRRPNTSFCFLDIRSPGLGDTAMYLCATSRSRGNTEAFFGQGTRLTVV.

This clone was observed a few times. The chain couples TRBV28 to TRBJ2-5; no clear D. The CDR3 loop spans 15 amino acids. Germline V gene sequence: CDR1 MDHEN, CDR2 SYDVKM. Trimming pared 5 bases from V and 1 base from J, leaving 14 bases between. The CDR3 DNA reads as TGTGCCAGCAGTCCCATAACAGCGAGCCAAGAGACCCAGTACTTC. It is translated as CASSPITASQETQYF.

This clone turned up a few times. V and J are TRBV6-8 and TRBJ1-3; weak D call: TRBD1 (6 bases). V lost 8 bases and J lost 7, with 18 bases in between. Germline-derived CDR1 and CDR2 are MNHGY and SAAAGT. The CDR3 sequence is 14 residues long. CDR3 protein: CASVGGGGWNTIYF. CDR3 nucleotide sequence: TGTGCCAGCGTGGGCGGGGGCGGTTGGAACACCATATATTTT.

By its share, this clone is medium-sized. The chain combines TRBV4-1 with TRBJ1-2, with TRBD1 matching 7 bases. The junction had 2 bases not matched to a gene; V was cut back by 2 bases and J by 2 bases. Germline V gene sequence: CDR1 MGHRA, CDR2 YSYEKL. CDR3 length: 14 residues. CDR3 sequence reads: CASSQQQGNYGYTF. The CDR3 nucleotides read TGCGCCAGCAGCCAACAACAGGGGAACTATGGCTACACCTTC.

This sequence joins TRBV11-3 and TRBJ1-6, with 7 bases lining up with TRBD1. Germline loops: CDR1 SGHNT, CDR2 YENEEA. V was pared by 4 bases and J by 9 bases, with 9 bases of the junction left unmatched. The CDR3 runs to 15 residues. CDR3 residues: CASSSAGGGGSPLHF. CDR3 nucleotide sequence: TGTGCCAGCAGCTCTGCAGGAGGGGGCGGTTCACCCCTCCACTTT.

The chain employs TRBV19 and TRBJ1-5, with 8 bases that match TRBD1. Germline lookup yields CDR1 LNHDA and CDR2 SQIVND (reference sequence). The ends lost 4 bases at V and 7 bases at J; junction bases unmatched: 3. This CDR3 comprises 13 residues. CDR3 in DNA: TGTGCCAGTAGTACGGACAGGGTGCAGCCCCAGCATTTT. It specifies CASSTDRVQPQHF.